One and the same sample provided the 12 T cell receptor beta chains below, sequenced in a study of blood T cell repertoires in COVID-19. Clones were sequenced by immunoSEQ multiplex PCR, and TCRdb holds only the in-frame ones, with some missing. This sample has about 81,000 clones, with over 75% found just once. The sample comprised peripheral blood. These receptors all stem from a man between 65 and 85 years old with active or convalescent COVID-19.

The chain uses TRBV3-1 (or the pseudogene TRBV3-2) and TRBJ2-7; 7 bases fit TRBD2. There are 13 residues in the CDR3. J was trimmed by 5 bases and V by 2 bases; bases with no gene match: 3. From germline, CDR1 is LGHDT and CDR2 YNNKEL (reference sequence). The CDR3 DNA is TGTGCCAGCAGCCAACGGGGGGAGAACGAGCAGTACTTC. It encodes CASSQRGENEQYF.

V is TRBV5-4 and J is TRBJ2-1, with D possibly TRBD2 on 6 matching bases. CDR3 size: 15 residues. Between the trimmed V and J ends, which lost 4 bases and 3 bases, there was a span of 14 bases. From germline, CDR1 is SGHNT and CDR2 YYREEE (reference sequence). DNA of the CDR3: TGTGCCAGCAGCCGCCAGTCGGGGGACTACAATGAGCAGTTCTTC. It codes for CASSRQSGDYNEQFF.

The chain links TRBV11-2 to TRBJ2-1; 9 bases map to TRBD1. This CDR3 region has 14 residues. Germline CDR1 SGHAT, CDR2 FQNNGV. V shed 2 bases, J shed 16 bases, and the junction held 12 bases outside the gene matches. The CDR3 region has the DNA TGTGCCAGCAGCTTACTTGAACAGGGGGCGCCGAAATTCTTC. Its translation is CASSLLEQGAPKFF.

The chain couples TRBV2 to TRBJ1-5; tentative D call: TRBD1 (6 bases). CDR3 length: 14 amino acids. CDR1 is SNHLY and CDR2 is FYNNEI in the germline V gene. The V and J ends lost 5 bases and 5 bases respectively, with 13 bases between them. The CDR3 nucleotides read TGTGCCAGCAGTCCAACAGGGCGGGATCAGCCCCAGCATTTT. This gives the protein CASSPTGRDQPQHF.

The J gene is TRBJ1-1, the V gene TRBV4-1, with TRBD1 as a possible D gene (5 bases). V shed 4 bases and J shed 5 bases, with 17 bases lying between them. CDR1 and CDR2 from the germline V gene are MGHRA and YSYEKL. The CDR3 consists of 15 residues. This CDR3 is CASSPPAGLGTEAFF. The CDR3 DNA sequence: TGCGCCAGCAGCCCCCCAGCGGGGCTGGGGACTGAAGCTTTCTTT.

The chain has TRBV4-3 and TRBJ2-7, with 8 bases lining up with TRBD2. Trimming removed 2 bases from V and 3 bases from J; junction bases left unmatched: 3. Germline V gene sequence: CDR1 LGHNA, CDR2 YSLEER. This CDR3 has 14 amino acids. The CDR3 nucleotides read TGCGCCAGCAGCCAACGGGAGGGGGGCTACGAGCAGTACTTC. Amino acids: CASSQREGGYEQYF.

This clone was observed a handful of times. V usage is TRBV3-1 (or the pseudogene TRBV3-2) and J usage is TRBJ1-1, with D possibly TRBD1 on 6 matching bases. Trimming took 2 bases from V and 1 from J, leaving 8 bases between them. The CDR3 has 14 amino acids. CDR1 is LGHDT and CDR2 is YNNKEL in the germline V gene (reference sequence). As DNA, the CDR3 is TGTGCCAGCAGCCAAAGGACAGCGAACACTGAAGCTTTCTTT. Translation: CASSQRTANTEAFF.

The rearrangement links TRBV6-5 to TRBJ1-2; TRBD1 matches 9 bases. The germline CDR1 and CDR2 sequences are MNHEY and SVGAGI. The CDR3 covers 15 residues. Trimming at V came to 2 bases and at J to 4 bases, leaving 5 bases not matched to a gene. The CDR3 loop is CASSYVTGGLYGYTF. As DNA, the CDR3 is TGTGCCAGCAGTTACGTTACAGGGGGCCTCTATGGCTACACCTTC.

The J gene is TRBJ1-1, the V gene TRBV5-4, with TRBD1 matching over 7 bases. The germline CDR1 and CDR2 sequences are SGHNT and YYREEE (reference sequence). Trimming took 5 bases from V and 5 from J; bases not matched to a gene: 12. The CDR3 has 15 amino acids. DNA for the CDR3: TGTGCCAGCAGGGGTTGGGGACAGTCGGGAACTGAAGCTTTCTTT. It translates to CASRGWGQSGTEAFF.

The chain uses TRBV6-2 or TRBV6-3 and TRBJ2-7; 7 bases align to TRBD1. Germline CDR1 reads MNHEY; CDR2 reads SVGEGT. The trim removed 0 bases at V and 5 bases at J, leaving 13 bases unmatched. The CDR3 has 17 amino acids. CDR3 sequence reads: CASSYSTTQGPTHEQYF. In DNA, the CDR3 is TGTGCCAGCAGTTACTCCACCACACAGGGGCCAACCCACGAGCAGTACTTC.

This chain links TRBV19 with TRBJ1-5, with D maybe TRBD1 (6 bases). The CDR3 has 17 residues. Trimming removed 6 bases at V and 0 bases at J, with 18 bases between. From germline, CDR1 is LNHDA and CDR2 SQIVND (reference sequence). The CDR3 is CASRPWGGQNSNQPQHF. The CDR3 DNA is TGTGCCAGTAGACCATGGGGGGGGCAGAATAGCAATCAGCCCCAGCATTTT. Looking up the rest from reference TRBV19 and TRBJ1-5 gives the full variable domain: DGGITQSPKYLFRKEGQNVTLSCEQNLNHDAMYWYRQDPGQGLRLIYYSQIVNDFQKGDIAEGYSVSREKKESFPLTVTSAQKNPTAFYLCASRPWGGQNSNQPQHFGDGTRLSIL.

The chain joins TRBV6-5 to TRBJ1-1, with 7 positions matching TRBD1. CDR3 size: 13 residues. The J segment lost 11 bases and the V segment lost 3 bases, leaving 9 bases of the junction unmatched. Germline CDR1 reads MNHEY; CDR2 reads SVGAGI. This CDR3 reads CASSYRRGLRAFF. The CDR3 region has the DNA TGTGCCAGCAGTTATCGTAGGGGGCTCCGTGCTTTCTTT.